The 25 T cell receptor beta chains reported below all come from one sample, sequenced in a study of T cell clones after liver transplantation. Assay used: immunoSEQ multiplex PCR; TCRdb lists only in-frame clones, some missing. This sample yields approximately 25,000 clones, of which about three quarters are seen a single time; approximately 3% belongs to the top ten. Sample: CD4+ T cells from blood, taken before liver transplant. The source is a human donor who received a liver transplant.

This clone was seen a few times. CDR3 in amino acids: CAISATDYEQYF. CDR3 nucleotide sequence: TGTGCCATCAGCGCCACCGACTACGAGCAGTACTTC. The chain uses TRBV10-3 and TRBJ2-7, with D unclear. Trimming stripped 6 bases from V and 3 bases from J, with 9 bases between. Germline-derived CDR1 and CDR2 are ENHRY and SYGVKD. This CDR3 is built from 12 residues.

The chain links TRBV7-8 to TRBJ2-7, with TRBD1 identical over 10 bases. After removal of 5 bases from V and 0 bases from J, the junction contained 4 bases not matched to a gene. Germline V gene sequence: CDR1 SGHVS, CDR2 FQNEAQ. CDR3 length equals 15 residues. For the CDR3, the DNA is TGTGCCAGCAGCCGAGACAGGGGGCCCTCCTACGAGCAGTACGTC. Amino acids: CASSRDRGPSYEQYV.

This chain joins TRBV20-1 and TRBJ2-1; D gene unclear. The length of the CDR3 is 11 residues. V gave up 5 bases and J gave up 9 bases, with 11 bases separating them. The V gene's germline CDR1 is DFQATT and CDR2 SNEGSKA (reference sequence). The CDR3 here is CSADNRVEQFF. Here the CDR3 DNA reads TGCAGTGCTGACAACAGAGTTGAGCAGTTCTTC.

The genes are TRBV19 and TRBJ2-1, with TRBD2 as a possible D gene (6 bases). CDR1 is LNHDA, CDR2 SQIVND, per germline (reference sequence). The V end was cut by 6 bases, the J end by 2 bases, with 17 bases between. This CDR3 region has 16 residues. The CDR3 loop is CASSYGGTRTYNEQFF. The CDR3 DNA reads TGTGCCAGTAGCTACGGCGGGACTCGAACCTACAATGAGCAGTTCTTC.

The CDR3 region is CASSMKASPMFLTFF. The CDR3 DNA reads TGTGCCAGTAGTATGAAGGCGAGCCCAATGTTTTTAACTTTCTTT. The gene calls are TRBV19 and TRBJ1-1; D is ambiguous. The CDR3 has 15 residues. V gave up 3 bases and J gave up 12 bases, with 23 bases separating them. Germline values: CDR1 LNHDA, CDR2 SQIVND (reference sequence).

The CDR3 loop is CASRQGTQETQYF. CDR3 DNA sequence: TGTGCCAGCCGACAGGGAACCCAAGAGACCCAGTACTTC. V is TRBV7-8 and J is TRBJ2-5, with TRBD1 matching 7 bases. The V gene's germline CDR1 is SGHVS and CDR2 FQNEAQ. J lost 1 base, V lost 8 bases, and 4 bases had no gene match. The CDR3 is 13 amino acids.

Written as DNA, the CDR3 is TGTGCCAGCAGTGGGGGGTCGTCGGGATTCGACGAGCAGTACGTC. Residues: CASSGGSSGFDEQYV. The chain links TRBV28 to TRBJ2-7, with D tentatively TRBD2 (6 bases). With 5 bases removed from V and 5 bases from J, the gap between germline ends came to 19 bases. CDR3 length equals 15 residues. The germline CDR1 and CDR2 sequences are MDHEN and SYDVKM.

The chain employs TRBV5-1 and TRBJ1-2, with D maybe TRBD1 (5 bases). The CDR3 length is 15 residues. With 4 bases removed from V and 0 bases from J, the gap between germline ends came to 13 bases. Germline lookup yields CDR1 SGHRS and CDR2 YFSETQ. The CDR3 is CASSQGLGANYGYTF. The CDR3 nucleotides read TGCGCCAGCAGCCAGGGACTGGGAGCTAACTATGGCTACACCTTC.

The chain recombines TRBV28 with TRBJ1-1, with D possibly TRBD1 on 5 matching bases. Germline CDR1 reads MDHEN; CDR2 reads SYDVKM. CDR3 size: 10 residues. Trimming took off 5 bases at V and 10 bases at J, with 8 bases between the two ends. The CDR3 here is CASSQRGAFF. In DNA, the CDR3 is TGTGCCAGCAGTCAGAGGGGAGCTTTCTTT.

V is TRBV6-6 and J is TRBJ2-5; TRBD2 agrees at 10 bases. The CDR3 spans 16 residues. Germline-derived CDR1 and CDR2 are MNHNY and SVGAGI (reference sequence). The V and J ends lost 7 bases and 1 base, in that order; junction bases with no gene match: 9. The CDR3 region is CASTPSGLAVQETQYF. CDR3 in DNA: TGTGCCAGCACCCCATCCGGACTAGCGGTCCAAGAGACCCAGTACTTC.

The V and J genes are TRBV7-9 and TRBJ2-7, with TRBD1 matching over 7 bases. Germline V CDR1 and CDR2: SEHNR, FQNEAQ (reference sequence). Germline trimming cut 1 base from V and 6 bases from J; bases unmatched to any gene: 9. The CDR3 is 15 residues long. In nucleotides, the CDR3 is TGTGCCAGCAGCTTAGTCGGGCAGGGGGTCATCGAGCAGTACTTC. This encodes CASSLVGQGVIEQYF.

This chain uses TRBV19 with TRBJ1-1; D gene uncertain. Germline CDR1 is LNHDA and CDR2 is SQIVND (reference sequence). Trimming stripped 5 bases from V and 0 bases from J, with 13 bases between. The CDR3 length is 15 residues. This CDR3 reads CASSGNRAMNTEAFF. The CDR3 bases are TGTGCCAGTAGTGGGAACAGAGCCATGAACACTGAAGCTTTCTTT.

This sequence joins TRBV6-5 and TRBJ1-5; D gene uncertain. V lost 3 bases, J lost 5 bases, and 14 bases lay in between. The germline CDR1 and CDR2 sequences are MNHEY and SVGAGI. CDR3 length: 15 amino acids. CDR3 bases: TGTGCCAGCAGTTATTTGAGGGATAGGGATCAGCCCCAGCATTTT. Protein sequence: CASSYLRDRDQPQHF.

V is TRBV6-1 and J is TRBJ2-1; D unresolved. Germline V gene data show CDR1 as MNHNS and CDR2 as SASEGT. V lost 1 base, J lost 0 bases, and 7 bases lay in between. This CDR3 is built from 15 residues. CDR3 residues: CASSEVRNSYNEQFF. The CDR3 DNA sequence: TGTGCCAGCAGTGAAGTCAGGAACTCCTACAATGAGCAGTTCTTC.

J is TRBJ2-1 and V is TRBV5-8; tentative D call: TRBD1 (6 bases). Deletions cut 4 bases from V and 10 bases from J, with 12 bases between. The CDR3 has 12 residues. Germline V gene sequence: CDR1 SGHTS, CDR2 YDEGEE. The CDR3 is CASSPYREEQFF. CDR3 DNA sequence: TGTGCCAGCAGCCCCTACAGGGAAGAGCAGTTCTTC.

Details on this clone: Mismatch with germline at one junction end may stem from a read error. The V gene is TRBV5-1, the J gene TRBJ2-3, with D perhaps matching TRBD2 (6 bases). Germline lookup yields CDR1 SGHRS and CDR2 YFSETQ. This CDR3 has 15 residues. For the CDR3, the DNA is TGTGCCAGCAGAAGGTATTGGGGAGCGGGAGATACGCAGTATTTT. Its translation: CASRRYWGAGDTQYF.

The chain uses TRBV9 and TRBJ2-5; a weak D match, TRBD2 (5 bases). Trimming stripped 6 bases from V and 4 bases from J, with 19 bases between. The CDR3 runs 15 residues. Germline lookup yields CDR1 SGDLS and CDR2 YYNGEE. CDR3 nucleotide sequence: TGTGCCAGCACCATGACTGAGGGCGCGGGAGAGACCCAGTACTTC. It yields the protein CASTMTEGAGETQYF.

The CDR3 DNA is TGCGCCAGCAGCCAAGGAATGAGAAACCGGGACCTAAATGAAAAACTGTTTTTT. It codes for CASSQGMRNRDLNEKLFF. This chain links TRBV4-3 with TRBJ1-4; TRBD1 is a possible D gene (5 bases). Trimming took 1 base from V and 5 from J, leaving 20 bases between them. This CDR3 contains 18 residues. From germline, CDR1 is LGHNA and CDR2 YSLEER.

The chain uses TRBV27 and TRBJ2-3; D may match TRBD1 or TRBD2 (5 bases each). The CDR3 loop spans 11 amino acids. Germline V gene sequence: CDR1 MNHEY, CDR2 SMNVEV (reference sequence). V lost 8 bases and J 11 bases, leaving 14 bases between the germline ends. The CDR3, as DNA: TGTGCCAGCTCCGGGGCGCAGGGGCAGTATTTT. This codes for CASSGAQGQYF.

A few counts support this clone. The gene calls are TRBV11-1 and TRBJ2-7, with 10 nucleotides matching TRBD2. V lost 5 bases and J lost 4; bases outside the gene matches: 8. Germline V CDR1 and CDR2: SGHAT, FQDESV (reference sequence). The CDR3 consists of 15 residues. The CDR3 DNA is TGTGCCAGCAGCCCTACTAGCGGGGTGATGTACGAGCAGTACTTC. Its translation is CASSPTSGVMYEQYF.

V is TRBV5-1 and J is TRBJ1-1; no reliable D call. Per the germline V gene, CDR1 is SGHRS and CDR2 is YFSETQ. V was pared by 0 bases and J by 2 bases, with 8 bases between. The CDR3 runs to 14 residues. CDR3 DNA: TGCGCCAGCAGCTTGGAGGTGGGTAACACTGAAGCTTTCTTT. Translating gives CASSLEVGNTEAFF. Full variable domain (remainder filled in from reference TRBV5-1 and TRBJ1-1): KAGVTQTPRYLIKTRGQQVTLSCSPISGHRSVSWYQQTPGQGLQFLFEYFSETQRNKGNFPGRFSGRQFSNSRSEMNVSTLELGDSALYLCASSLEVGNTEAFFGQGTRLTVV.

The sample holds a few counts of this clone. The chain carries TRBV5-1 and TRBJ1-1; D gene unclear. The ends were cut back, 0 bases at V and 2 bases at J, with 5 bases in the middle. CDR1 is SGHRS and CDR2 is YFSETQ in the germline V gene. The CDR3 has 13 residues. This CDR3 reads CASSLVINTEAFF. In nucleotides, the CDR3 is TGCGCCAGCAGCTTGGTCATAAACACTGAAGCTTTCTTT.

The V gene is TRBV30, the J gene TRBJ1-2; no clear D. Trimming pared 4 bases from V and 11 bases from J, leaving 17 bases between. The CDR3 length is 12 residues. CDR1 GTSNPN and CDR2 SVGIG come from the germline V gene (reference sequence). The CDR3 nucleotides read TGTGCCTGGACCGTCGGACTAACTGGGTACACCTTC. Amino acid sequence: CAWTVGLTGYTF. Using reference TRBV30 and TRBJ1-2 for the parts outside the CDR3, the full variable domain is SQTIHQWPATLVQPVGSPLSLECTVEGTSNPNLYWYRQAAGRGLQLLFYSVGIGQISSEVPQNLSASRPQDRQFILSSKKLLLSDSGFYLCAWTVGLTGYTFGSGTRLTVV.

This clone was seen only once. The V and J genes are TRBV6-1 and TRBJ1-6, with TRBD1 as a possible D gene (5 bases). Per the germline V gene, CDR1 is MNHNS and CDR2 is SASEGT. The CDR3 is 15 residues long. Trimming cost V 3 bases and J 7 bases, with 13 bases left between them. DNA of the CDR3: TGTGCCAGCAGTGACTCCAGGGCCTCCAATTCACCCCTCCACTTT. Translated: CASSDSRASNSPLHF.

This clone is a singleton in its sample. V and J are TRBV6-5 and TRBJ2-3; 7 positions agree with TRBD2. CDR3 length: 14 amino acids. The germline CDR1 and CDR2 sequences are MNHEY and SVGAGI. The trim removed 2 bases at V and 2 bases at J, leaving 1 base unmatched. The CDR3 nucleotides read TGTGCCAGCAGTTACCGGGGGGACACAGATACGCAGTATTTT. Its protein is CASSYRGDTDTQYF.